The 17 T cell receptor beta chains presented below share a single source sample, sequenced in a study of blood T cell repertoires in COVID-19. The assay was immunoSEQ multiplex PCR, and TCRdb's table has in-frame clones only and misses some. The sample consists of 150,000 to 200,000 clones, 75% to 90% of them appearing once. Input material: PBMCs or T cells enriched from blood (not recorded which). All receptors come from an older woman who had recovered from COVID-19.

A few counts support this clone. In DNA, the CDR3 is TGTGCCAGTAGAAGTAGCGGGGGGGGTACCTACAATGAGCAGTTCTTC. As protein: CASRSSGGGTYNEQFF. J is TRBJ2-1 and V is TRBV19; 11 positions agree with TRBD2. The CDR3 loop spans 16 amino acids. The junction had 6 bases not matched to a gene; V was cut back by 6 bases and J by 2 bases. Germline CDR1 reads LNHDA; CDR2 reads SQIVND (reference sequence).

The V gene is TRBV9, the J gene TRBJ2-1, with TRBD2 as a possible D gene (7 bases). CDR1 is SGDLS, CDR2 YYNGEE, per germline. Deletions cut 1 base from V and 10 bases from J, with 18 bases between. The CDR3 totals 15 residues. DNA of the CDR3: TGTGCCAGCAGCGTATTTTGGGGGGGCCCGGCCGAGCAGTTCTTC. Translation gives CASSVFWGGPAEQFF.

The CDR3 DNA reads as TGCGCCAGCAGCTTGGGGCAGGACTCTAGGGAGTACTTC. As protein: CASSLGQDSREYF. V usage is TRBV5-1 and J usage is TRBJ2-7, with a possible D match to TRBD2 (5 bases). The ends were cut back, 0 bases at V and 11 bases at J, with 15 bases in the middle. CDR1 and CDR2 from the germline V gene are SGHRS and YFSETQ. The CDR3 spans 13 residues.

The V gene is TRBV7-2, the J gene TRBJ2-3; D is undetermined. V was shortened by 4 bases and J by 2 bases, with 10 bases between the two germline ends. From germline, CDR1 is SGHTA and CDR2 FQGNSA. The length of the CDR3 is 14 residues. The chain's CDR3 is CASSSRVYTDTQYF. The DNA for the CDR3 is TGTGCCAGCAGCTCCCGGGTATACACAGATACGCAGTATTTT.

The gene calls are TRBV5-1 and TRBJ1-6, with D maybe TRBD1 (6 bases). Trimming pared 2 bases from V and 7 bases from J, leaving 10 bases between. CDR1 and CDR2 from the germline V gene are SGHRS and YFSETQ. The CDR3 loop spans 14 amino acids. This chain's CDR3 is CASSLGRGNSPLHF. The CDR3 DNA is TGCGCCAGCAGCTTAGGCAGGGGCAATTCACCCCTCCACTTT.

The V gene is TRBV5-1, the J gene TRBJ2-2; 13 bases are a match to TRBD2. CDR1 is SGHRS, CDR2 YFSETQ, per germline. V lost 4 bases to trimming and J lost 6 bases; unmatched junction nucleotides: 6. The CDR3 contains 16 residues. The CDR3 nucleotides read TGCGCCAGCAGCCCGCCGGGACTAGCGGGGTCCGGGGAGCTGTTTTTT. This translates into CASSPPGLAGSGELFF. Using reference TRBV5-1 and TRBJ2-2 for the parts outside the CDR3, the full variable domain is KAGVTQTPRYLIKTRGQQVTLSCSPISGHRSVSWYQQTPGQGLQFLFEYFSETQRNKGNFPGRFSGRQFSNSRSEMNVSTLELGDSALYLCASSPPGLAGSGELFFGEGSRLTVL.

The chain joins TRBV5-1 to TRBJ2-3; D possibly corresponds to TRBD2 (6 bases). CDR1 is SGHRS and CDR2 is YFSETQ in the germline V gene. The CDR3 loop spans 16 amino acids. V gave up 3 bases and J gave up 8 bases, with 22 bases separating them. The CDR3 sequence is CASSWGSQRVDSTQYF. DNA of the CDR3: TGCGCCAGCAGCTGGGGGTCCCAGCGGGTGGATTCTACGCAGTATTTT.

The chain recombines TRBV13 with TRBJ2-7; 10 nucleotides match TRBD2. V dropped 2 bases and J dropped 2; count of bases not matched to a gene: 9. This CDR3 has 17 residues. CDR1 PRHDT and CDR2 FYEKMQ come from the germline V gene (reference sequence). The chain's CDR3 is CASSLRSGGARTYEQYF. CDR3 sequence (DNA): TGTGCCAGCAGCTTAAGAAGCGGGGGGGCCCGGACCTACGAGCAGTACTTC.

V is TRBV10-3 and J is TRBJ2-1, with D possibly being TRBD1 (5 bases). The CDR3 loop spans 14 amino acids. V was pared by 2 bases and J by 6 bases, with 11 bases between. The germline V gene encodes CDR1 ENHRY and CDR2 SYGVKD. The CDR3 here is CAISEDQGPNEQFF. CDR3 nucleotides: TGTGCCATCAGTGAGGACCAGGGCCCCAATGAGCAGTTCTTC.

The chain uses TRBV4-1 and TRBJ1-5; the D gene is possibly TRBD1 (5 bases). From germline, CDR1 is MGHRA and CDR2 YSYEKL. The V gene lost 0 bases and the J gene lost 2 bases, with 11 bases spanning the gap. This CDR3 comprises 16 residues. CDR3 in amino acids: CASSQEIGVGNQPQHF. The CDR3 DNA follows: TGCGCCAGCAGCCAAGAAATAGGGGTGGGCAATCAGCCCCAGCATTTT.

The chain carries TRBV5-1 and TRBJ1-1, with D tentatively TRBD1 (6 bases). CDR3 length: 16 amino acids. V gave up 3 bases and J gave up 0 bases, with 15 bases separating them. Germline lookup yields CDR1 SGHRS and CDR2 YFSETQ. CDR3 DNA: TGCGCCAGCAGCTGGACCCAGGGGTCCATGAACACTGAAGCTTTCTTT. Translated: CASSWTQGSMNTEAFF.

The V gene is TRBV2, the J gene TRBJ2-1; 12 bases are a match to TRBD2. V gave up 8 bases and J gave up 7 bases; unmatched junction bases: 9. The CDR3 extends over 15 amino acids. The germline gives CDR1 SNHLY, CDR2 FYNNEI. CDR3 region: CASRLAGGRTNEQFF. CDR3 bases: TGTGCCAGCCGGCTAGCGGGGGGGCGCACGAATGAGCAGTTCTTC.

The chain couples TRBV27 to TRBJ2-7, with 11 positions matching TRBD2. J lost 4 bases, V lost 4 bases, and 6 bases had no gene match. Germline V gene data show CDR1 as MNHEY and CDR2 as SMNVEV (reference sequence). The CDR3 length is 15 residues. The CDR3 region has the DNA TGTGCCAGCAGTTCATCTAGCGGGGGGTATTACGAGCAGTACTTC. Residues: CASSSSSGGYYEQYF.

This rearrangement joins TRBV27 to TRBJ2-3; 12 positions agree with TRBD2. With V trimmed by 5 bases and J by 7 bases, 7 bases remained unmatched. Germline CDR1 and CDR2: MNHEY and SMNVEV (reference sequence). The CDR3 loop spans 15 amino acids. The DNA of the CDR3 is TGTGCCAGCAGTGCTAGCGGGGGGGCCCCGCATACGCAGTATTTT. It is translated as CASSASGGAPHTQYF.

The chain combines TRBV30 with TRBJ1-2; no clear D gene. The CDR3 spans 12 residues. From germline, CDR1 is GTSNPN and CDR2 SVGIG (reference sequence). With 4 bases removed from V and 4 bases from J, the gap between germline ends came to 10 bases. This CDR3 reads CAWKRQSYGYTF. CDR3 nucleotide sequence: TGTGCCTGGAAGCGGCAGAGCTATGGCTACACCTTC.

The CDR3 DNA reads TGCAGCGTTGGGTGGCAGGGACAAGAGACCCAGTACTTC. The encoded protein is CSVGWQGQETQYF. The chain recombines TRBV29-1 with TRBJ2-5, with D possibly TRBD1 on 5 matching bases. The V and J ends lost 4 bases and 2 bases respectively, with 11 bases between them. The CDR3 totals 13 residues. Germline V gene sequence: CDR1 SQVTM, CDR2 ANQGSEA.

The rearrangement joins TRBV5-1 to TRBJ1-2; 11 bases map to TRBD1. Trimming took 2 bases from V and 4 from J; bases not matched to a gene: 7. Germline V gene lookup returns CDR1 SGHRS and CDR2 YFSETQ. The CDR3 contains 16 residues. The CDR3: CASSLGQGAPSYGYTF. In DNA form, the CDR3 reads TGCGCCAGCAGCTTAGGACAGGGGGCGCCCAGCTATGGCTACACCTTC.